This record looks at one T cell receptor (beta chain) sequence and its context. The antigen is undetermined. The treatment: about 20 received Ad26.COV2.S at low or high dose, single or two shots; several received placebo; per-sample allocation not given. Sampling was performed 63 days after the first vaccine or placebo injection. Whoever gave the sample was an adult aged 18-55 years in Boston. SARS-CoV-2 spike from the Wuhan strain was encoded by the vaccine, an Ad26 vector. The table came from immunoSEQ multiplex PCR; TCRdb's copy has only in-frame clones and leaves some out. Of fewer than 300,000 clones detected, around 87% appear once; the ten largest clones hold about 3.6%. The sample originates from a study of Ad26.COV2.S vaccination and SARS-CoV-2 variants. Study-level points and caveats: People who got the vaccine had more spike-specific TCR breadth than people who got placebo.

Germline CDR1 is SGHVS and CDR2 is FQNEAQ. V was trimmed by 1 base and J by 4 bases, leaving 5 bases between them. CDR3 length: 13 amino acids. The sequence derives from a person aged 18-60 years who received the Ad26.COV2.S COVID-19 vaccine or a placebo. The sequenced sample was peripheral blood, obtained in a trial of Ad26.COV2.S vaccine versus placebo. The V and J genes are TRBV7-8 and TRBJ2-1; D unclear. Here the CDR3 reads CASSLGEYNEQFF. In DNA form, the CDR3 reads TGTGCCAGCAGCTTAGGAGAGTACAATGAGCAGTTCTTC.